This section outlines one T cell receptor beta chain sequence together with its context. This clone appeared a single time. Its antigen has not been determined. The record has no base qualities; no much larger clone is one base away. The donors were healthy, HIV-negative adults who had no recently reported acute infections or vaccinations. All donors were Caucasian adults living in Nashville, Tennessee, USA. For unsorted samples, some 100 million PBMCs were counted and genomic DNA was extracted with the QIAamp DNA Blood Mini kit. Blood was collected by leukapheresis, and PBMCs were isolated by Ficoll-Histopaque density gradient centrifugation and then cryopreserved in liquid nitrogen vapor phase. These data belong to a study of shared clonotypes between healthy human individuals (dated by TCRdb to the early 2020s). The study in broad terms: The cohort comprised two women and a few men aged 18 to 49 years. Between about 0.94 and 8.9 billion PBMCs per donor were obtained by leukapheresis. Different laboratories and diverse techniques were used to prepare libraries and sequence TCR repertoires, to increase sequencing depth and limit assay-specific biases. Blood TCR repertoires of about five healthy adults were deeply sequenced to estimate repertoire size and the extent of clonotype sharing between individuals.

Using the deep immunoSEQ assay, TCR CDR3 regions were amplified from genomic DNA by multiplex PCR. Extracted genomic DNA from each cell subset was distributed evenly across all wells of several immunoSEQ 96-well plates, and each plate was treated as a replicate. For unsorted PBMC, each replicate PCR was loaded with about 300 ng genomic DNA, equivalent to 30,000 or so T cell genomes. Ten immunoSEQ deep assay plates were used to sequence the unsorted PBMC genomic DNA. Purified libraries were quantified with a Qubit 3.0 fluorometer, sized on a Bioanalyzer 2100, and re-quantified with the KAPA Library Quantification kit. A separate single-read 150-cycle Illumina NextSeq 550 flow cell was used to sequence each immunoSEQ 96-well plate. In the source study's methods: Because only junctional sequences without quality scores were contained in the immunoSEQ output, filtering matching that applied to full-length reads could not be performed. Sequences were annotated with PyIR, a Python wrapper for IgBLAST v1.9, using IMGT germline references to assign V/J genes and CDR3. Any read was removed if the V/J assignment was weak (E-value above 1e-6), the CDR3 was missing, or the read contained stop codons, out-of-frame junctions, or ambiguous translated residues. V3J clonotypes were defined as sequences sharing the same inferred V gene, J gene, and CDR3 amino acid sequence. Percentage overlap between repertoires was calculated by dividing the number of shared unique clonotypes by the size of the smaller repertoire. Richness of each repertoire was evaluated using RTK rarefaction, the Chao1 estimator, and Recon v2.1 estimates of unobserved clonotypes. The clones in this table, taken by TCRdb from immuneACCESS, are in-frame only. Not every clone is retained; where verified, under half of the shortfall comes from an unresolved V gene, and the cause of the rest is unknown. D and trimming were read from the DNA, whereas the V and J calls and clone size are those reported in that table. This sample lists hundreds of thousands of clones; 75% to 85% were detected once. The ten most abundant clones make up under 15% of the sample.

As encoded in the germline V gene, CDR1 is SGDLS while CDR2 is YYNGEE. The CDR3, cysteine through phenylalanine, is 16 amino acids long. Here the CDR3 DNA is all that survives: 48 bases in frame from base 1. Between the V and J ends, shortened by 0 bases and 6 bases respectively, the junction contains 17 bases. Results and caveats for the whole study, not just this receptor: The genetic and exposure-history diversity represented was limited by the small number of donors. Sampling was restricted to blood, and TCR repertoires in tissue are likely to differ from TCR repertoires in blood. Based on pairwise subsampling, the degree of clonotype sharing among donors was expected to be affected by sequencing depth.

Sequencing used PBMCs. The V and J genes are TRBV9 and TRBJ2-3; D gene: possibly TRBD2, on 6 matching bases. This clonotype originated in a woman aged 40-49 years in good health. Some clones in this sample may be carry-over from other donors' samples. The sequenced DNA is TGTGCCAGCAGCGTAGTGGGTGCGGGATCGGCGGATACGCAGTATTTT. Its coded protein is CASSVVGAGSADTQYF.